This TCR beta chain was observed in a study of blood T cells in healthy people across ages. Every sample had a minimum of 6.5 million PBMCs isolated. Trimming cost V 3 bases and J 5 bases; bases outside gene matches: 11. CDR1 MNHNS and CDR2 SASEGT come from the germline V gene. There are 16 residues in the CDR3. A second PCR of about 7 to 12 cycles used a sample-barcoded 5' primer and a J-beta primer mix. TCRdb re-called the 5' RACE reads through MiXCR, storing one row per CDR3 protein. The sample contains roughly 700,000 distinct CDR3 sequences, around 32% of which appear only once. This clonotype came up many times.

The chain couples TRBV6-1 to TRBJ1-1, with TRBD1 identical over 8 bases. The receptor's source is a woman older than 75 in good health. Sequencing was performed on blood. The CDR3 sequence is CASSDTRGREGTEAFF. CDR3 DNA: TGTGCCAGCAGTGATACCAGGGGGCGCGAGGGAACTGAAGCTTTCTTT.